What follows is one T cell receptor (beta chain) and its context. As yet, its antigen is unknown. The data were taken from a study of blood T cells in healthy people across ages. Broader study findings: The fall in TCR beta diversity per million T cells was roughly linear with age.

Together with a sample-barcoded 5' primer, a J-beta primer mix was included in a second PCR lasting about 7 to 11 cycles. TCRdb fed the 5' RACE reads into MiXCR, producing one record per CDR3 protein. The table has over 1,200,000 distinct CDR3 sequences, approximately 60% seen once. V lost 0 bases, J lost 7 bases, and 20 bases lay in between. The CDR3 spans 17 residues. The germline V gene encodes CDR1 SGHRS and CDR2 YFSETQ. The chain employs TRBV5-1 and TRBJ1-5; the D gene is possibly TRBD1 (5 bases). The receptor was derived from a man between 18 and 29 years old in good health. The sequencing input was blood. The CDR3 protein is CASSLVRDPGLYQPQHF. The DNA for the CDR3 is TGCGCCAGCAGCTTGGTTCGGGACCCAGGGTTATACCAGCCCCAGCATTTT.